The text below deals with one T cell receptor (beta chain). Its antigen remains unknown. These data come from a study of CD8+CD57+ T cells in acquired aplastic anemia. Study overall: Mean DNA quantity obtained from sorted CD4+ and CD8+ cells was about 3.5 ug. Healthy donors averaged roughly 11 million reads for CD4+ cells. Notes on the study in general: Patients and controls had CD8+ Simpson's diversity values that were not significantly distinct. It was found that more than 25 CD8+ CDR3 sequences were shared between patients and controls.

The CDR3 contains 16 residues. Germline assignment: CDR1 MGHDK and CDR2 SYGVNS. Trimming pared 2 bases from V and 0 bases from J, leaving 11 bases between. Profiling of TCR beta VDJ combinations and CDR3 sequences used genomic DNA as template. TCRdb independently ran MiXCR on the reads; one entry per CDR3 protein. The sample carries some 210,000 distinct CDR3 sequences, over 60% recorded once. The sequencing sample was made of sorted CD4+, CD8+, or CD8+CD57+ T cells (not recorded which) from PBMCs. The genes are TRBV25-1 and TRBJ2-1; D remains unclear. The sequence derives from a human donor in good health. CDR3 residues: CASSEVSLTSYNEQFF. The DNA of the CDR3 is TGTGCCAGCAGTGAAGTGTCGTTGACCTCCTACAATGAGCAGTTCTTC.